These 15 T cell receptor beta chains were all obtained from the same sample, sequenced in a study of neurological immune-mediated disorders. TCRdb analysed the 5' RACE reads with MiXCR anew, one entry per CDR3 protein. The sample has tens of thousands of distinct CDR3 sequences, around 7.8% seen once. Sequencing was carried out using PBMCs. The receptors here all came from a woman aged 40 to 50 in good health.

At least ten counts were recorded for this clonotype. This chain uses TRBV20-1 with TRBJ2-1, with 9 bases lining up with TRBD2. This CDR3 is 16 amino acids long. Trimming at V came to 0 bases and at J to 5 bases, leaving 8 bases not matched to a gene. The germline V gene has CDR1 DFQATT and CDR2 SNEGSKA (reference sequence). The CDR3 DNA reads TGCAGTGCTAGAGATCTCAGGCGGGGGGGCCACAATGAGCAGTTCTTC. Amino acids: CSARDLRRGGHNEQFF.

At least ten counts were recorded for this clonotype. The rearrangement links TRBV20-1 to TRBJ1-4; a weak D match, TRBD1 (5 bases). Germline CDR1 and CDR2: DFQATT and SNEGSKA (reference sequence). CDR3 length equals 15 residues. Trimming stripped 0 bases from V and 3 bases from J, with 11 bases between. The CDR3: CSARDSGTANEKLFF. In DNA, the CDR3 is TGCAGTGCTAGAGATTCAGGGACCGCTAATGAAAAACTGTTTTTT.

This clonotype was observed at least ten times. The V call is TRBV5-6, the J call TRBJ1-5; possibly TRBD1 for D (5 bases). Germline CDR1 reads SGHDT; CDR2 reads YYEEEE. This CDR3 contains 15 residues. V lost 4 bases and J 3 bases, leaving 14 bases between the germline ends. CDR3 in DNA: TGTGCCAGCAGCCCACAGGCTTTAACCAATCAGCCCCAGCATTTT. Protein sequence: CASSPQALTNQPQHF.

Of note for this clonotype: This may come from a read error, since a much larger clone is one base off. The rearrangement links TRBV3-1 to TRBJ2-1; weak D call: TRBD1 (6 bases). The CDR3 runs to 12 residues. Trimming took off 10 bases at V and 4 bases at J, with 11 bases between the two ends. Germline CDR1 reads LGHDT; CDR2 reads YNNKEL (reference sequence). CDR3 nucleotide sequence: TGTGCCAACAGGGACCGGTACAATGAGCAGTTCTTC. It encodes CANRDRYNEQFF.

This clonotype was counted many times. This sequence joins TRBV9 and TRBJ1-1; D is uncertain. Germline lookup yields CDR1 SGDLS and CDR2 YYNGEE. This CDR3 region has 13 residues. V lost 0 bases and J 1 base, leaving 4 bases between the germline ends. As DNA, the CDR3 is TGTGCCAGCAGCGTAGCAAGGAACACTGAAGCTTTCTTT. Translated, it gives CASSVARNTEAFF.

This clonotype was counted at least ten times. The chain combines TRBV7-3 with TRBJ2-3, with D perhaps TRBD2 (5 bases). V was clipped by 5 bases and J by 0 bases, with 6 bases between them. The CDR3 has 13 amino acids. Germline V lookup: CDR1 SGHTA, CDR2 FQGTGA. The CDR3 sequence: CASSRGSTDTQYF. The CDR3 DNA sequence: TGTGCCAGCAGCCGGGGAAGCACAGATACGCAGTATTTT.

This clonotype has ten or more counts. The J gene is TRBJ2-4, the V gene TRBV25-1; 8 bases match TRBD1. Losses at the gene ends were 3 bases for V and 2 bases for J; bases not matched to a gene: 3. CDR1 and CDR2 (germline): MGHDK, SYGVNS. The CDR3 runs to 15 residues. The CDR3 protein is CASSETGVTKNIQYF. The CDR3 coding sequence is TGTGCCAGCAGTGAGACAGGGGTAACCAAAAACATTCAGTACTTC.

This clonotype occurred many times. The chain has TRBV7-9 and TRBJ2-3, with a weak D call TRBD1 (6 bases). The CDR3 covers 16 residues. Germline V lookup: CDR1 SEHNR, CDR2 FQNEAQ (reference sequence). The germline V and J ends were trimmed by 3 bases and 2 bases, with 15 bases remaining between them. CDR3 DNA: TGTGCCAGCAGCTTGGACAGAGATAGCCCCACAGATACGCAGTATTTT. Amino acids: CASSLDRDSPTDTQYF.

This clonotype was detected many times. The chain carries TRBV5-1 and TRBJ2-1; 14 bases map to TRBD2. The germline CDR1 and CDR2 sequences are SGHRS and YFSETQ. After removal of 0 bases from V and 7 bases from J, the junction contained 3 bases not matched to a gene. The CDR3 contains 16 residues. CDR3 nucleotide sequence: TGCGCCAGCAGCTTGGGACTAGCGGGGGGGCCGAATGAGCAGTTCTTC. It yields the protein CASSLGLAGGPNEQFF.

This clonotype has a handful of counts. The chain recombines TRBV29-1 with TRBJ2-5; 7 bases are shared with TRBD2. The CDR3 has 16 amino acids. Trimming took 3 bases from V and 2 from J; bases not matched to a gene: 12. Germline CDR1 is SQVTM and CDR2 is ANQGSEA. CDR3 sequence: CSVEGWVAGNQETQYF. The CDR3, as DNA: TGCAGCGTTGAGGGATGGGTAGCGGGCAATCAAGAGACCCAGTACTTC.

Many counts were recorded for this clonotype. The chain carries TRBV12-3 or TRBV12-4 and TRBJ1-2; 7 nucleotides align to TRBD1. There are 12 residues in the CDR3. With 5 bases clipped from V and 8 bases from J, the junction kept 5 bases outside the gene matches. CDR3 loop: CASSPGQLGYTF. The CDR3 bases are TGTGCCAGCAGTCCGGGACAGCTCGGCTACACCTTC.

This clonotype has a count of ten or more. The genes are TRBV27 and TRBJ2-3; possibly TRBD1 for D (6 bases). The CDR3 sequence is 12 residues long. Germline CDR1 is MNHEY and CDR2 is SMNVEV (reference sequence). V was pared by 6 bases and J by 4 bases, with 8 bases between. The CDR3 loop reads CASRQGSDTQYF. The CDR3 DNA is TGTGCCAGCAGACAGGGCTCAGATACGCAGTATTTT.

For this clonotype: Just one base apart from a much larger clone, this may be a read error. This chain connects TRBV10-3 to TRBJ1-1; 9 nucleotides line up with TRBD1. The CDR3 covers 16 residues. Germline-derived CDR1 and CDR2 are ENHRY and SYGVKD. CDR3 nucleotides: TGTGCCACCAGTTTCCTACAGGGGGCCCCGAACACTGAAGCTTTCTTT. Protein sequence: CATSFLQGAPNTEAFF.

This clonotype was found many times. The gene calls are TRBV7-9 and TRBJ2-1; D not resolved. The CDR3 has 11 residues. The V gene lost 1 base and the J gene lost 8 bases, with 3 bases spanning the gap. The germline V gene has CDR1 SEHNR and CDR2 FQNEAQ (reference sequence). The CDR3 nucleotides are TGTGCCAGCAGCTTAGACTATGAGCAGTTCTTC. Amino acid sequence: CASSLDYEQFF.

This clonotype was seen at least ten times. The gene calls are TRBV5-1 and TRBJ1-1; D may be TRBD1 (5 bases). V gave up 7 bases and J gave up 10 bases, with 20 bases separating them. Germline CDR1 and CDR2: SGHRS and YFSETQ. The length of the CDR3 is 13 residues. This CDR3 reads CASASDRHLGAFF. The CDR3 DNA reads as TGCGCCAGCGCTTCTGACAGACACTTGGGAGCTTTCTTT.